Described below is a single TCR beta chain sequence and its context. The antigen remains undetermined. These data are taken from a study of CD8 T cells in ankylosing spondylitis. The CDR3 is 14 residues long. The V gene lost 0 bases and the J gene lost 6 bases, with 14 bases spanning the gap. Germline CDR1 and CDR2: SQVTM and ANQGSEA. General observations from the study: It was reported that disease-linked clones were significantly enriched in matched ankylosing spondylitis synovial fluid. A CD8+ phenotype characterized the disease-linked clones, which were relatively rare in peripheral blood. A TCR beta motif of 7 to 9 highly homologous variants seemed to mark ankylosing spondylitis blood.

Quantitative 5'-RACE was performed with molecular barcodes, and it yielded the TCR beta libraries. In TCRdb, the 5' RACE reads were re-called with MiXCR into one record per CDR3 protein. This table has 750,000 to 850,000 distinct CDR3 sequences, about 11% appearing once. Sequencing was performed on blood, either unsorted or a sorted T cell fraction (not recorded which). This receptor was identified in a male donor with ankylosing spondylitis. The genes are TRBV29-1 and TRBJ1-2; D is undetermined. The CDR3 bases are TGCAGCGTTGAAGATCAAACGGTGGGTCATGGCTACACCTTC. Translating gives CSVEDQTVGHGYTF.